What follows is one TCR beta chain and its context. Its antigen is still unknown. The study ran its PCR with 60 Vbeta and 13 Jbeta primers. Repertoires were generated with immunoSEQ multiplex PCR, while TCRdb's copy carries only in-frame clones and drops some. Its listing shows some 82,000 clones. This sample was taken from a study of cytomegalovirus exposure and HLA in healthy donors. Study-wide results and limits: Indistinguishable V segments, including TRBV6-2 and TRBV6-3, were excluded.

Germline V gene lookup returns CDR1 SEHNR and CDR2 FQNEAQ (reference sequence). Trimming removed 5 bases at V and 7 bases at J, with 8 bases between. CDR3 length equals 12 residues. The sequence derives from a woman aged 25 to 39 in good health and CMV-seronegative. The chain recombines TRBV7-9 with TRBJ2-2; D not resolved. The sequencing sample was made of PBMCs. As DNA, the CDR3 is TGTGCCAGCAGCCCCACGAGCGGGGAGCTGTTTTTT. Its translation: CASSPTSGELFF.